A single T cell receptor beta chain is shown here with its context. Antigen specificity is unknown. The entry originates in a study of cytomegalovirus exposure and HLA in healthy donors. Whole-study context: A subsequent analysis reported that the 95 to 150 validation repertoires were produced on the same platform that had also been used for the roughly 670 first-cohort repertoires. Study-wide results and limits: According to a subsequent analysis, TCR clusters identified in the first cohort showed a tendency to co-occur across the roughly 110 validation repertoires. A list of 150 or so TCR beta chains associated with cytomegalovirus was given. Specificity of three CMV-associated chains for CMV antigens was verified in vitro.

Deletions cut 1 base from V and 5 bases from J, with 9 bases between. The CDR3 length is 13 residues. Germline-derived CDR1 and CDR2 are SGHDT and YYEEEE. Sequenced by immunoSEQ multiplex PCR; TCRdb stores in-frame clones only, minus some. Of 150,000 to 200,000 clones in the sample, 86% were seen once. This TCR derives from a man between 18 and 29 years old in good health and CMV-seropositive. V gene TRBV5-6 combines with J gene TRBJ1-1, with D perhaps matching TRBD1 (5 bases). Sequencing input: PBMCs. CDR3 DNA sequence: TGTGCCAGCAGCTTGAGCGGGGGAACTGAAGCTTTCTTT. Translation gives CASSLSGGTEAFF.